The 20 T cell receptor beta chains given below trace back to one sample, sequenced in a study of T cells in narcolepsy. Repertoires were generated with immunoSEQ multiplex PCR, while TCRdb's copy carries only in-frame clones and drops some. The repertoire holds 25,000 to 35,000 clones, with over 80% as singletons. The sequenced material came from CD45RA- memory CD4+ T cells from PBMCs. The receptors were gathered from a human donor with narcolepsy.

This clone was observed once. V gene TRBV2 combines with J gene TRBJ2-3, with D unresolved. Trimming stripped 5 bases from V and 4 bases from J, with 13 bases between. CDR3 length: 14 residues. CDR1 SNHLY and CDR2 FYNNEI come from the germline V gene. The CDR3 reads CASSNDASSDTQYF. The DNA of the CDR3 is TGTGCCAGCAGTAATGACGCCAGTTCAGATACGCAGTATTTT.

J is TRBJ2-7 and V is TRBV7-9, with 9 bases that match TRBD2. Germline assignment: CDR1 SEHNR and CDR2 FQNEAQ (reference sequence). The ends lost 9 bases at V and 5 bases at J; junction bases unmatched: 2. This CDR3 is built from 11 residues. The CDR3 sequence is CASSSGDEQYF. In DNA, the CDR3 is TGTGCCAGTTCTAGCGGGGACGAGCAGTACTTC.

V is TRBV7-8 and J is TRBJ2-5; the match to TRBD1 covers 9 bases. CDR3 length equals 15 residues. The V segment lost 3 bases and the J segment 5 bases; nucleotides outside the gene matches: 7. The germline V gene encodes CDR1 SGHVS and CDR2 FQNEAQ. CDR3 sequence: CASSFSTGTGETQYF. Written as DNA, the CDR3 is TGTGCCAGCAGCTTCTCTACAGGGACAGGGGAGACCCAGTACTTC.

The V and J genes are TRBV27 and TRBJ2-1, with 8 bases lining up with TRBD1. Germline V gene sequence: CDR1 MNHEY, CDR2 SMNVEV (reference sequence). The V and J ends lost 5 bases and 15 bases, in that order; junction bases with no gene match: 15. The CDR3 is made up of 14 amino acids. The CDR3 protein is CASSPSPPDRGRFF. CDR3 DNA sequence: TGTGCCAGCAGTCCCTCGCCCCCAGACAGGGGCCGGTTCTTC.

The CDR3 DNA sequence: TGCGCCAGCAGCCCCTGGGGGCTTACGAACACCGGGGAGCTGTTTTTT. Its protein is CASSPWGLTNTGELFF. This rearrangement joins TRBV5-1 to TRBJ2-2, with D possibly TRBD1 on 6 matching bases. Trimming removed 4 bases from V and 0 bases from J, with 13 bases in between. Germline CDR1 and CDR2: SGHRS and YFSETQ. The CDR3 runs to 16 residues.

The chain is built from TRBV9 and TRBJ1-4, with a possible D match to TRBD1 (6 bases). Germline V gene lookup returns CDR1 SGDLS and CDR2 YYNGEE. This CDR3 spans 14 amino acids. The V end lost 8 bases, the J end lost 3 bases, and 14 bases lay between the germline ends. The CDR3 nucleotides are TGTGCCAGTAAGTCAGGGGAGGCTAATGAAAAACTGTTTTTT. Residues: CASKSGEANEKLFF.

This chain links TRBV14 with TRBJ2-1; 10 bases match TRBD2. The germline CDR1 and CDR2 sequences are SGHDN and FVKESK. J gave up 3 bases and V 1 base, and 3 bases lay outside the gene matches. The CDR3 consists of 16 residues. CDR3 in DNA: TGTGCCAGCAGCCAAGGGAGCGGGGGGGTCTACAATGAGCAGTTCTTC. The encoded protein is CASSQGSGGVYNEQFF.

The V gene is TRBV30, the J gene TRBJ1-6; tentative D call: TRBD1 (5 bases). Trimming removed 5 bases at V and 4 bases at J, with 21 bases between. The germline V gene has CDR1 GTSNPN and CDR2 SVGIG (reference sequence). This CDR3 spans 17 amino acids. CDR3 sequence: CAWGLWTPGEYNSPLHF. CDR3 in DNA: TGTGCCTGGGGTCTCTGGACCCCGGGGGAATATAATTCACCCCTCCACTTT.

The CDR3: CASSIGGSSSYEQYF. Here the CDR3 DNA reads TGTGCCAGTAGTATAGGGGGGTCCAGCTCCTACGAGCAGTACTTC. The chain recombines TRBV19 with TRBJ2-7, with D possibly being TRBD1 or TRBD2 (5 bases each). CDR1 and CDR2 from the germline V gene are LNHDA and SQIVND (reference sequence). The V end was cut by 1 base, the J end by 0 bases, with 10 bases between. CDR3 length: 15 amino acids.

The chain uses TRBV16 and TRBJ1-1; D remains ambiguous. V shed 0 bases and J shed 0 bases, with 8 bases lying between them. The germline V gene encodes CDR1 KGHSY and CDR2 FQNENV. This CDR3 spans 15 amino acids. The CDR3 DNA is TGTGCCAGCAGCCAATCGGCCTGGATGAACACTGAAGCTTTCTTT. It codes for CASSQSAWMNTEAFF.

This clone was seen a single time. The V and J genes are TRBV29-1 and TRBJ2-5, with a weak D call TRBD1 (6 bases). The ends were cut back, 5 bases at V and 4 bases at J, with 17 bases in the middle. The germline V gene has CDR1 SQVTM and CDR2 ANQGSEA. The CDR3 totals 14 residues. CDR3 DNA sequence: TGCAGCGTTAACAAGGAAGGGGGTAGAGAGACCCAGTACTTC. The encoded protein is CSVNKEGGRETQYF.

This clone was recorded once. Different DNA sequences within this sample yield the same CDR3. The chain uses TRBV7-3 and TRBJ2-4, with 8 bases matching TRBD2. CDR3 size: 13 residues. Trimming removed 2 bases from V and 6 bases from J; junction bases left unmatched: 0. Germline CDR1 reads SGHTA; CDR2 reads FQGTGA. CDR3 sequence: CASSLAGGNIQYF. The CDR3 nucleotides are TGTGCCAGCAGCTTAGCGGGGGGAAACATTCAGTACTTC.

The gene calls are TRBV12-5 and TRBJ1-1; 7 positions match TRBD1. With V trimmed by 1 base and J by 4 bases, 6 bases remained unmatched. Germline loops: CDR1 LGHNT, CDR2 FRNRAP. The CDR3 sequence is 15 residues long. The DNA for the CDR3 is TGTGCTAGTGGTTTGGATCAGGGGGGTGGCACTGAAGCTTTCTTT. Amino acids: CASGLDQGGGTEAFF.

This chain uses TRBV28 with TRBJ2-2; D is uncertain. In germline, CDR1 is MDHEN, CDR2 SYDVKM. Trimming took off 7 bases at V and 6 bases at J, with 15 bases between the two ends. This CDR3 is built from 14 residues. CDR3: CASTPFSPPGELFF. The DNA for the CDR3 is TGTGCCAGCACCCCCTTTTCTCCCCCCGGGGAGCTGTTTTTT.

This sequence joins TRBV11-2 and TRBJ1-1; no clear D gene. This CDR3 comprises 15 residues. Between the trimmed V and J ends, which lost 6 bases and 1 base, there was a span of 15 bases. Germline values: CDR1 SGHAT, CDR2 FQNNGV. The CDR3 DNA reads TGTGCCAGCAGGGGAATTCGGGGTAGGAACACTGAAGCTTTCTTT. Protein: CASRGIRGRNTEAFF.

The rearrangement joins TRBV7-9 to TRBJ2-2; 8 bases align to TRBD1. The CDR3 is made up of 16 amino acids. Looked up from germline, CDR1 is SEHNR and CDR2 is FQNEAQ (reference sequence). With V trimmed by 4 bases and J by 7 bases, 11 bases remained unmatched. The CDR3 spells CASSSQGAFFVGELFF. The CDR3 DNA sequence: TGTGCCAGCAGCTCGCAGGGGGCGTTTTTCGTCGGGGAGCTGTTTTTT.

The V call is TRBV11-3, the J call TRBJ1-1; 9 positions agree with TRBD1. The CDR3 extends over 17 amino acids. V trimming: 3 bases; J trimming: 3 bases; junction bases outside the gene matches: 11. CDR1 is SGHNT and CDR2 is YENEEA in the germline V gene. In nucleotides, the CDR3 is TGTGCCAGCAGCTTGGAGGTTGCCGGGACAGGGCACACTGAAGCTTTCTTT. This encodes CASSLEVAGTGHTEAFF.

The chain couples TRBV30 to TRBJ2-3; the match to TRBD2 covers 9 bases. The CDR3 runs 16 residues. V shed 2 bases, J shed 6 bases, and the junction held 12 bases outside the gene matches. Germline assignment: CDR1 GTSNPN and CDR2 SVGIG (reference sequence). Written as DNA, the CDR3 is TGTGCCTGGAGTATCGGGGAGCGGGGGGCCGGGGATACGCAGTATTTT. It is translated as CAWSIGERGAGDTQYF.

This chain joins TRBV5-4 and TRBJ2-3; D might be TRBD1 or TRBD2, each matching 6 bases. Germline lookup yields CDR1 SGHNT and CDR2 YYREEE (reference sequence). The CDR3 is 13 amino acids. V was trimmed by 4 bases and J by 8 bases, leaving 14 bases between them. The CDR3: CASSSDGGGTQYF. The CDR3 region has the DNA TGTGCCAGCAGCAGTGACGGAGGGGGTACGCAGTATTTT.

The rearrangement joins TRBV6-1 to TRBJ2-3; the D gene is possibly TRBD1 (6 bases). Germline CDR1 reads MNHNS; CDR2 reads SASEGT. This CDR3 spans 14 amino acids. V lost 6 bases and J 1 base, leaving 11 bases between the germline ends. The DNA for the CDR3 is TGTGCCAGCAGCGTTCGACAGGGCACAGATACGCAGTATTTT. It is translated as CASSVRQGTDTQYF.